One sample yielded the 12 T cell receptor beta chains listed below, sequenced in a study of T cell repertoires in aging, cancer and after chemotherapy. Multiplex touch-down PCR with TRB-A/B primers amplified rearranged V-D-J TRB sequences. TCRdb itself ran the multiplex PCR reads through MiXCR, one entry per CDR3 protein. The table lists 1,500 to 2,000 distinct CDR3 sequences, approximately 23% of them singletons. TCR beta rearrangements were amplified from peripheral blood genomic DNA. The sequenced material came from blood. The receptors were gathered from a human donor with a solid tumor.

This clonotype came up a few times. V is TRBV11-1 and J is TRBJ2-1, with D hard to call. Germline-derived CDR1 and CDR2 are SGHAT and FQDESV (reference sequence). The V gene lost 5 bases and the J gene lost 10 bases, with 12 bases spanning the gap. This CDR3 contains 12 residues. CDR3 nucleotides: TGTGCCAGCAGCAGGGTTACGGAAGAGCAGTTCTTC. Translation gives CASSRVTEEQFF.

By share, this clonotype ranks as medium-sized (0.01 to 0.1%). The V call is TRBV27, the J call TRBJ2-4, with a weak D call TRBD2 (5 bases). This CDR3 region has 15 residues. V was trimmed by 5 bases and J by 0 bases, leaving 11 bases between them. CDR1 is MNHEY and CDR2 is SMNVEV in the germline V gene (reference sequence). CDR3 residues: CASSRPEGAKNIQYF. The CDR3 nucleotides read TGTGCCAGCAGTCGTCCCGAGGGAGCCAAAAACATTCAGTACTTC.

This clonotype is a singleton in its sample. This clone may be a read error of a much larger clone one base away. The chain combines TRBV7-2 with TRBJ2-5, with D uncertain. The CDR3 consists of 14 residues. Germline V gene sequence: CDR1 SGHTA, CDR2 FQGNSA. CDR3 DNA: TGTGCCAGCAGCCCGAGTAGTAAACGAGAGACCCATTACTTC. It encodes CASSPSSKRETHYF. The full variable domain, its missing parts supplied by reference TRBV7-2 and TRBJ2-5, is GAGVSQSPSNKVTEKGKDVELRCDPISGHTALYWYRQSLGQGLEFLIYFQGNSAPDKSGLPSDRFSAERTGGSVSTLTIQRTQQEDSAVYLCASSPSSKRETHYFGPGTRLLVL.

This clonotype rates as medium-sized. The gene calls are TRBV6-2 or TRBV6-3 and TRBJ2-1, with TRBD2 matching 10 bases. Germline loops: CDR1 MNHEY, CDR2 SVGEGT. J gave up 8 bases and V 3 bases, and 31 bases lay outside the gene matches. This CDR3 is built from 23 residues. The CDR3 DNA follows: TGTGCCAGCAGTTATCGCCCCGTTCGGAGGCTAGCGGGAGAGGAAGGGATTCGGGATGAGCAGTTCTTC. Its translation: CASSYRPVRRLAGEEGIRDEQFF.

A remark on this clonotype: A much larger clone is a single base away; this may be a read error. The genes are TRBV7-6 and TRBJ2-5; the D gene is possibly TRBD1 (6 bases). The CDR3 runs to 15 residues. CDR1 is SGHVS, CDR2 FNYEAQ, per germline. V lost 5 bases to trimming and J lost 3 bases, with 16 bases between them. CDR3 sequence (DNA): TGTGCCAGCAGCGAAAAGGACAGCCGGGAAGAGACCCAGTACTTC. Its translation: CASSEKDSREETQYF.

The table lists this clonotype with a few counts. The gene calls are TRBV7-9 and TRBJ2-3, with 7 bases lining up with TRBD2. From germline, CDR1 is SEHNR and CDR2 FQNEAQ (reference sequence). This CDR3 region has 18 residues. V lost 6 bases to trimming and J lost 5 bases; unmatched junction nucleotides: 20. The CDR3 DNA is TGTGCCAGCAGAAGACACTGGGGGGGGGGAGGGCCAGGAGATACGCAGTATTTT. Its protein is CASRRHWGGGGPGDTQYF. The complete variable domain, with remaining parts taken from reference TRBV7-9 and TRBJ2-3, reads DTGVSQNPRHKITKRGQNVTFRCDPISEHNRLYWYRQTLGQGPEFLTYFQNEAQLEKSRLLSDRFSAERPKGSFSTLEIQRTEQGDSAMYLCASRRHWGGGGPGDTQYFGPGTRLTVL.

This clonotype is deemed medium-sized. The genes are TRBV27 and TRBJ2-7; TRBD2 matches 14 bases. Germline CDR1 and CDR2: MNHEY and SMNVEV (reference sequence). With 4 bases clipped from V and 5 bases from J, the junction kept 25 bases outside the gene matches. CDR3 length: 22 residues. CDR3 sequence reads: CASSWLSTGTSGRGAGRDEQYF. In nucleotides, the CDR3 is TGTGCCAGCAGTTGGCTATCTACCGGGACTAGCGGGAGAGGGGCCGGGAGGGACGAGCAGTACTTC.

This clonotype is medium-sized by share. The chain uses TRBV20-1 and TRBJ2-3; 10 bases agree with TRBD2. The CDR3 length is 15 residues. Germline assignment: CDR1 DFQATT and CDR2 SNEGSKA (reference sequence). V was pared by 3 bases and J by 6 bases, with 9 bases of the junction left unmatched. The CDR3 is CSARKAGGPSDTQYF. In DNA form, the CDR3 reads TGCAGTGCTAGGAAAGCGGGAGGGCCCTCGGATACGCAGTATTTT.

This clonotype is medium-sized (0.01 to 0.1%). This chain uses TRBV4-2 with TRBJ2-1, with D maybe TRBD1 (5 bases). The ends were cut back, 0 bases at V and 4 bases at J, with 10 bases in the middle. This CDR3 region has 15 residues. In germline, CDR1 is LGHNA, CDR2 YNFKEQ. CDR3 DNA sequence: TGTGCCAGCAGCCAAGACATCGACAGTTACAATGAGCAGTTCTTC. Translation: CASSQDIDSYNEQFF.

By sample fraction, this clonotype is large. The chain couples TRBV6-6 to TRBJ1-1; no clear D. Germline loops: CDR1 MNHNY, CDR2 SVGAGI (reference sequence). Trimming cost V 0 bases and J 1 base, with 9 bases left between them. This CDR3 has 15 amino acids. The CDR3 sequence: CASSYSIEGNTEAFF. For the CDR3, the DNA is TGTGCCAGCAGTTACTCGATCGAGGGGAACACTGAAGCTTTCTTT.

J is TRBJ1-2 and V is TRBV11-2, with D maybe TRBD1 (5 bases). This CDR3 is 19 amino acids long. V lost 3 bases and J lost 4, with 27 bases in between. Looked up from germline, CDR1 is SGHAT and CDR2 is FQNNGV. The CDR3 bases are TGTGCCAGCAGCTTCCTACCCCCCGGGACCTTCTTGGGAAGCTATGGCTACACCTTC. Amino acids: CASSFLPPGTFLGSYGYTF.

V gene TRBV30 combines with J gene TRBJ2-7; 8 nucleotides line up with TRBD2. The V segment lost 8 bases and the J segment 3 bases; nucleotides outside the gene matches: 6. Per the germline V gene, CDR1 is GTSNPN and CDR2 is SVGIG (reference sequence). This CDR3 is built from 12 residues. DNA of the CDR3: TGTGCCCCGAGCGGGAGTGGCTACGAGCAGTACTTC. The encoded protein is CAPSGSGYEQYF.